Listed here is a single T cell receptor beta chain. What it recognizes is unknown. The entry originates in a study of cytomegalovirus exposure and HLA in healthy donors. Broader study findings: Researchers had no immune exposure information except CMV serostatus available. Indistinguishable V segments, including TRBV6-2 and TRBV6-3, were excluded. The study put 150 to 200 TCR beta chains on its list as cytomegalovirus-associated.

The primer mix had 60 Vbeta and 13 Jbeta primers. The table came from immunoSEQ multiplex PCR; TCRdb's copy has only in-frame clones and leaves some out. Of 150,000 to 200,000 clones listed, 80% to 85% are singletons. With 2 bases clipped from V and 5 bases from J, the junction kept 2 bases outside the gene matches. CDR3 length: 14 residues. Germline V CDR1 and CDR2: MNHNY, SVGAGI (reference sequence). The rearrangement links TRBV6-6 to TRBJ1-3; 8 positions match TRBD1. The sequence was obtained from a woman under 30 in good health and CMV-seronegative. The specimen was PBMCs. The CDR3 DNA reads as TGTGCCAGCAGTTACCGGACAGGGAGAAACACCATATATTTT. Translation gives CASSYRTGRNTIYF.